This record looks at one T cell receptor (beta chain) sequence and its context. Its cognate antigen has yet to be identified. It has no much larger one-base neighbor in the sample; base qualities were not kept. The germline V gene (reference sequence) specifies GTSNPN as CDR1 and SVGIG as CDR2. V was cut back by 3 bases and J by 3 bases, leaving a gap of 23 bases between them. The CDR3 contains 17 residues, cysteine and phenylalanine counted. The retained sequence is limited to the CDR3, 51 bases, with the frame set at the first base. The cohort was made up of several hundred healthy bone marrow donors. At the time of sampling, every cohort member was nominally healthy, though immune exposures that went unrecorded were likely present. The donor tested CMV seronegative and was one of the 352 seronegative cohort members. A peripheral blood sample was collected from each donor, and TCR beta sequencing was performed on peripheral blood mononuclear cells. The Qiagen DNeasy Blood Extraction Kit was used to extract genomic DNA from the blood cell samples.

The library was built by means of the immunoSEQ multiplex PCR assay. A mixture of 60 forward primers for TCR Vbeta segments and 13 reverse primers for TCR Jbeta segments was used in the multiplex PCR. The CDR3 region of rearranged TCR beta genes was amplified from genomic DNA by a multiplex PCR assay. The Illumina HiSeq System was used to sequence the amplified TCR beta libraries as 87-base-pair reads. The authors' pipeline ran thus. A later analysis counted about 80 million unique TCR beta chains across the roughly 700 repertoires, and roughly 9.9 million of these chains were shared by at least two donors. Raw reads were error-corrected and collapsed into unique sequences with a nearest-neighbor algorithm that merged closely related sequences to remove PCR and sequencing errors. To assign V, D and J gene segments, CDR3 sequences were aligned to IMGT reference sequences. Each retained sequence needed at least a six-nucleotide match to both a V gene segment and a J gene segment. Rearrangements were called productive when the CDR3 lacked stop codons and stayed in frame with V and J; all others were non-productive. CDR3 was defined by IMGT convention, running from the second conserved V-encoded cysteine to the conserved J-encoded phenylalanine. The earlier analysis of fewer than 700 of the donors excluded sequences that lacked an unambiguous match to a single V gene segment. In an earlier analysis of several hundred of the donors, V segments were called functional above 56.7% productive rearrangements and were called segregating when the between-donor standard deviation exceeded 5%. A statistical classification framework was developed to diagnose cytomegalovirus status using the catalog of TCR beta chain sequences. A later analysis assigned V and J genes by comparing TCR nucleotide sequences with IMGT/GENE-DB human TR gene sequences. Using the TCRdist pipeline, a later analysis assigned CDR3 sequences along with most-parsimonious VDJ recombination scenarios. In a later analysis, each TCR beta chain was defined by its CDR3 amino acid sequence together with its V-gene family, and reads without a unique V-gene family were excluded. To address suspected cross-contamination and a sequencing artifact, a later analysis removed 592 highly shared, low-generation-probability nucleotide sequences. For each public chain, a later analysis derived a clonal expansion index from normalized ranks of inferred template counts within each repertoire. In a later analysis, generation probabilities were computed with a VDJ recombination model fitted to out-of-frame rearrangements, and the resulting probabilities were checked against IGoR. Hypergeometric tests were used in a later analysis to score TCR-TCR, TCR-HLA and TCR-CMV co-occurrence, with a repertoire-size bias correction applied to the TCR pairs. A later analysis estimated false discovery rates by permuting HLA or CMV assignments 20 times. A later analysis grouped co-occurring TCRs with DBSCAN, adding TCRdist sequence similarity when clustering within HLA-allele-positive subsets. Repertoires with fewer than 30,000 or more than 120,000 public chains were left out of co-occurrence clustering, as were five repertoires with anomalous nucleotide sharing. TCRdb took this table from immuneACCESS and kept in-frame rearrangements with V and J called. Such tables lack part of the clones; where checked against another copy, unresolved V genes explain under half of the gap, and the rest is unexplained. The V and J calls and the clone size are those of that table, but D and trimming were determined from the DNA. A total of some 220,000 clones appear in this sample, over 75% of them only once. The ten most abundant clones make up about 0.47% of the sample.

This sample was included in a study of cytomegalovirus exposure and HLA in healthy donors (TCRdb year 2017). The study in broad terms: An earlier analysis of under 600 of the donors reported more than 250 Gb of sequence data and roughly 110 million unique TCR beta sequences from approximately 180 million T cells. Roughly 300 gigabases of sequencing data and roughly 80 million unique TCR sequences made up an early release that covered roughly 670 HLA-typed donors. Of the roughly 400 genotyped donors, 80% to 90% were placed in the genetic ancestry cluster associated with self-reported Caucasian donors. The aim of the study was to test whether cataloging public T cell receptors could identify signatures of past pathogen exposure. Using immunosequencing, the study profiled T cell repertoires from about 610 subjects and related those repertoires to cytomegalovirus serostatus. In addition to the first cohort of 500 to 850 subjects, a separate validation cohort of 130 or so different subjects was used. To predict cytomegalovirus infection status, the study brought together high-throughput TCR immunosequencing, statistical association of individual TCRs with disease status, and machine learning. A later analysis re-analyzed previously published TCR beta repertoires from 600 to 850 donors and added high-resolution HLA genotyping to study TCR occurrence patterns. In the later analysis, no new phenotypic data were used to find candidate immune exposures; instead, reliance was placed on TCR beta sequences and their occurrence across donors. An earlier analysis of approximately 580 of the donors used high-throughput TCR beta sequencing to judge whether each TCR beta V gene segment behaved as functional or pseudogenic. Alongside the repertoire data, information on donor age, sex, ethnicity and CMV serostatus was compiled. A later genetic analysis used genome-wide SNP genotypes for about 55% of the 666 donors, treating that subset as a discovery cohort. All discovery cohort repertoires had been generated using a single sequencing platform. HLA typing included class I and class II loci at four-digit resolution. The number of donors typed differed by locus, with roughly 629-640 for A, B, C, DRB1 and DQB1, around 520 for DQA1, over 600 for DPA1, and approximately 470 for DPB1. Four or five DR-DQ haplotypes were handled as single units for association and clustering because linkage in the cohort was strong. Among 300 to 500 genotyped donors of the cohort, an average of about 220,000 unique TCR beta nucleotide sequences was sequenced per donor, of which about 18% were non-productive.

Broad study findings and their caveats: A further reported finding was that TCR beta sequences accurately predicted the HLA-A and HLA-B alleles for most subjects in the first cohort. In vitro tests confirmed that three of the cytomegalovirus-associated TCR beta chains recognize cytomegalovirus antigens. In a later genetic analysis, fewer N-insertions in productive TCRs were reported among donors in an Asian-associated ancestry cluster than the roughly 640-donor mean. In a later analysis, most CMV-associated TCR beta chains were found to appear HLA-restricted, with HLA associations seemingly driven largely by CMV exposure. Roughly uniform sequencing depth across donors was assumed in presence/absence analyses, although this assumption may not hold. Because counts were too low, around 18 rarely observed V segments, including chromosome 9 orphons, were left out of the earlier analysis of 587 of the donors. In a later analysis, HLA-associated TCR beta chains showed more clonal expansion and lower generation probabilities than non-associated chains that were equally common. A later analysis associated about 16,000 TCR beta sequences with specific HLA alleles at a false discovery rate of 0.05. A total of some 180 TCR beta chains were listed by the study as associated with cytomegalovirus. According to a later analysis, parvovirus B19, influenza, CMV and Epstein-Barr virus appeared linked to several top co-occurrence clusters. In a later analysis, TCR association rates were found to vary across HLA loci, with the most associated TCRs seen for DRB1 alleles and the fewest for HLA-C alleles. This cohort had only TCR beta chains sequenced, and the lack of alpha or paired-chain data limited which features could be detected. Because the 87-base-pair reads could not distinguish some IMGT-functional V segments, including TRBV6-2 and TRBV6-3, those segments were excluded. Because some donors lacked HLA typing at each locus, the association tests relied only on the typed subset. While some public TCRs were present in many individuals, most TCR sequences turned up only very rarely across donors. The authors suggested that the approach could potentially be generalized to other disease states and immunological phenotypes. A group of highly shared sequence variants was considered likely to be a technical artifact of the sequencing pipeline. Assigning TCR associations to individual alleles was difficult when HLA alleles, especially DR and DQ, strongly co-occurred. The classifier was reported to diagnose cytomegalovirus status with high specificity and sensitivity in both the original and validation cohorts. A later genetic analysis associated a missense DCLRE1C variant with V-gene and J-gene trimming of TCR beta chains, and an independent cohort replicated the association. Correlated functional status among segregating V segments might be attributable to linkage disequilibrium, but an unknown experimental factor could not be ruled out. In an earlier analysis of a few hundred of the donors, most TCR beta V segments were observed in productive rearrangements about 90% or about 30% of the time, broadly matching IMGT annotations. The only immune exposure information available for the cohort was CMV serostatus.

This TCR derives from a boy younger than 18 in good health and CMV-seronegative. The sample was PBMCs. This chain is built from TRBV30 and TRBJ1-1; tentative D gene TRBD1, with 5 bases matching. The DNA sequence is TGTGCCTGGAGGTGGAGGGAGCCAAGGGGTGTGGACACTGAAGCTTTCTTT. Its protein is CAWRWREPRGVDTEAFF.